The clone carrying this T cell receptor (beta chain) was detected ten times or more. The antigen remains undetermined. This record belongs to a study of immune heterogeneity within non-small cell lung tumors. General study results and limits: Both recurring identical dominant CDR3 beta clonotypes and site-unique high-frequency clones were observed across tumor sites within a patient. Local T-cell clonality tracked moderately but significantly with local tumor mutational burden, giving an R of approximately 0.3.

Germline V gives CDR1 LNHDA, CDR2 SQIVND (reference sequence). V lost 6 bases and J 3 bases, leaving 7 bases between the germline ends. The CDR3 runs 12 residues. Genomic DNA from bulk tumor acted as the template, and roughly 0.55 ug was loaded per sample. Biopsy collection occurred during surgery, with several far-apart biopsies per primary tumor. Patients with untreated, newly diagnosed non-small cell lung cancer underwent curative surgery. Surgery with curative intent was being performed on the donors, who were newly diagnosed non-small cell lung cancer patients. For the TCR beta CDR3, multiplex PCR with 32 V and 13 J primers performed the amplification. Each CDR3 protein gets one entry after TCRdb re-called the multiplex PCR reads with MiXCR. The top ten hold 4% to 6.5% of the sample, which has 13,000 to 15,000 distinct CDR3 sequences, less than 35% seen once.

J is TRBJ2-3 and V is TRBV19, with unresolved D. The clonotype was recovered from a man aged 40-50 years with non-small cell lung cancer. The source material was lung tumor tissue. CDR3 amino acids: CASRKGTDTQYF. The CDR3 DNA follows: TGTGCCAGTAGAAAGGGAACAGATACGCAGTATTTT.